The 30 T cell receptor beta chains presented below share a single source sample, sequenced in a study of T cell repertoires in cytomegalovirus infection. Each CDR3 protein gets one entry after TCRdb re-called the reads with MiXCR. The table records hundreds of thousands of distinct CDR3 sequences, about 33% of them present only once. Their antigens remain unidentified. Material: cultured PBMCs, obtained from culture after CMV antigen stimulation. The receptors derive from a human donor in good health (CMV status not recorded). Some clones in this sample may be carry-over from other donors' samples.

The table lists this clonotype with a few counts. The chain recombines TRBV7-2 with TRBJ1-5, with unresolved D. Germline CDR1 reads SGHTA; CDR2 reads FQGNSA. This CDR3 contains 14 residues. V was cut by 8 bases and J by 2 bases, with 13 bases left in between. The DNA of the CDR3 is TGTGCCAGCTCTAACCAAGGCGGCAATCAGCCCCAGCATTTT. Its protein product is CASSNQGGNQPQHF. Supplemented by reference TRBV7-2 and TRBJ1-5, the full variable domain reads GAGVSQSPSNKVTEKGKDVELRCDPISGHTALYWYRQSLGQGLEFLIYFQGNSAPDKSGLPSDRFSAERTGGSVSTLTIQRTQQEDSAVYLCASSNQGGNQPQHFGDGTRLSIL.

This clonotype was seen a handful of times. The CDR3 is CASSEPRTASYGYTF. CDR3 bases: TGTGCCAGCAGCGAACCTAGGACAGCCTCCTATGGCTACACCTTC. The chain is built from TRBV12-3 or TRBV12-4 and TRBJ1-2; D is possibly TRBD1 (6 bases). The germline V and J ends were trimmed by 6 bases and 4 bases, with 18 bases remaining between them. This CDR3 spans 15 amino acids.

The chain combines TRBV27 with TRBJ1-4, with D unresolved. V lost 0 bases and J 12 bases, leaving 14 bases between the germline ends. Germline V gives CDR1 MNHEY, CDR2 SMNVEV (reference sequence). This CDR3 has 14 residues. In DNA form, the CDR3 reads TGTGCCAGCAGTTTATCGGAAGGGATCGCGGAACTGTTTTTT. Protein product: CASSLSEGIAELFF.

J is TRBJ2-5 and V is TRBV7-9; tentative D call: TRBD2 (5 bases). This CDR3 is built from 13 residues. CDR1 is SEHNR and CDR2 is FQNEAQ in the germline V gene (reference sequence). V was trimmed by 7 bases and J by 5 bases, leaving 14 bases between them. The CDR3 sequence: CASKPVLGETQYF. CDR3 nucleotides: TGTGCCAGCAAACCGGTACTAGGGGAGACCCAGTACTTC.

This clonotype was recorded a few times. The J gene is TRBJ2-2, the V gene TRBV6-2 or TRBV6-3; D ambiguous. Germline CDR1 MNHEY, CDR2 SVGEGT. The CDR3 is made up of 17 amino acids. Between the trimmed V and J ends, which lost 7 bases and 7 bases, there was a span of 25 bases. This chain's CDR3 is CASNFRALNLKRGELFF. The CDR3 DNA reads TGTGCCAGCAATTTTAGGGCCCTCAACCTAAAACGCGGGGAGCTGTTTTTT.

This clonotype was recorded a few times. This chain links TRBV5-1 with TRBJ1-6, with unresolved D. Trimming removed 0 bases at V and 5 bases at J, with 12 bases between. Germline CDR1 reads SGHRS; CDR2 reads YFSETQ. The CDR3 is made up of 16 amino acids. DNA of the CDR3: TGCGCCAGCAGCTTGGAACCCGATCCCGATAATTCACCCCTCCACTTT. As protein: CASSLEPDPDNSPLHF.

This clonotype was recorded a few times. The J gene is TRBJ2-1, the V gene TRBV7-2, with D hard to call. The V end lost 5 bases, the J end lost 8 bases, and 16 bases lay between the germline ends. Germline V gene lookup returns CDR1 SGHTA and CDR2 FQGNSA. This CDR3 contains 14 residues. The CDR3 nucleotides read TGTGCCAGCAGCCTCCGGGTCCCCTGGGATGAGCAGTTCTTC. Protein sequence: CASSLRVPWDEQFF.

The V and J genes are TRBV12-3 or TRBV12-4 and TRBJ1-1; D is possibly TRBD1 (6 bases). This CDR3 is 17 amino acids long. V lost 5 bases and J 5 bases, leaving 24 bases between the germline ends. The CDR3 sequence: CASSGAGRGTTGTEAFF. CDR3 sequence (DNA): TGTGCCAGCAGTGGGGCGGGGAGGGGGACTACAGGGACTGAAGCTTTCTTT.

This chain's CDR3 is CASSPDSGTREQFF. CDR3 coding DNA: TGTGCCAGCAGCCCGGATAGCGGGACACGCGAGCAGTTCTTC. J is TRBJ2-1 and V is TRBV14, with 8 bases matching TRBD2. Germline trimming cut 4 bases from V and 10 bases from J; bases unmatched to any gene: 9. Germline loops: CDR1 SGHDN, CDR2 FVKESK. CDR3 length: 14 amino acids. The full variable domain, in which reference TRBV14 and TRBJ2-1 provide the parts outside the CDR3, is EAGVTQFPSHSVIEKGQTVTLRCDPISGHDNLYWYRRVMGKEIKFLLHFVKESKQDESGMPNNRFLAERTGGTYSTLKVQPAELEDSGVYFCASSPDSGTREQFFGPGTRLTVL.

CDR3 sequence: CASSLQGGFPQHF. DNA for the CDR3: TGTGCCAGCAGTTTACAGGGAGGGTTTCCCCAGCATTTT. The chain links TRBV27 to TRBJ1-5; D perhaps matches TRBD1 (5 bases). This CDR3 has 13 amino acids. V gave up 2 bases and J gave up 10 bases, with 12 bases separating them. CDR1 is MNHEY, CDR2 SMNVEV, per germline (reference sequence).

This clonotype was counted between two and nine times. The chain links TRBV10-3 to TRBJ2-3; tentative D call: TRBD2 (6 bases). Between the trimmed V and J ends, which lost 0 bases and 2 bases, there was a span of 12 bases. From germline, CDR1 is ENHRY and CDR2 SYGVKD. The CDR3 totals 16 residues. CDR3 DNA sequence: TGTGCCATCAGTGAGTCGATTGCGGGGCTCACAGATACGCAGTATTTT. Translated, it gives CAISESIAGLTDTQYF.

The V gene is TRBV18, the J gene TRBJ2-7, with a tentative D call TRBD2 (6 bases). The CDR3 has 12 amino acids. Germline CDR1 reads KGHSH; CDR2 reads LQKENI. With 6 bases removed from V and 5 bases from J, the gap between germline ends came to 11 bases. The CDR3 DNA follows: TGTGCCAGCTCCATGGAGGGCCACGAGCAGTACTTC. Its protein product is CASSMEGHEQYF.

This clonotype was counted at least ten times. The rearrangement uses TRBV7-8 and TRBJ1-2; D gene ambiguous. The V gene's germline CDR1 is SGHVS and CDR2 FQNEAQ. The V gene lost 1 base and the J gene lost 0 bases, with 3 bases spanning the gap. The CDR3 covers 13 residues. CDR3: CASSLDTNYGYTF. CDR3 coding DNA: TGTGCCAGCAGCTTAGACACTAACTATGGCTACACCTTC.

The V gene is TRBV2, the J gene TRBJ1-1; TRBD1 aligns across 7 bases. CDR1 and CDR2 from the germline V gene are SNHLY and FYNNEI. CDR3 length equals 15 residues. Trimming removed 3 bases from V and 4 bases from J; junction bases left unmatched: 8. The CDR3 DNA reads as TGTGCCAGCAGTGAGCTTCCAGGGGGAGGCACTGAAGCTTTCTTT. This sequence encodes CASSELPGGGTEAFF.

This clonotype has more than one count but fewer than ten. This chain uses TRBV19 with TRBJ2-1; 7 nucleotides match TRBD1. V was clipped by 5 bases and J by 8 bases; unmatched bases: 9. The CDR3 is made up of 14 amino acids. In germline, CDR1 is LNHDA, CDR2 SQIVND (reference sequence). CDR3 in amino acids: CASSSGQIIYEQFF. In nucleotides, the CDR3 is TGTGCCAGTAGTTCGGGACAGATTATCTATGAGCAGTTCTTC.

This clonotype was picked up a small number of times. This sequence joins TRBV4-3 and TRBJ2-7, with no clear D. Germline V gives CDR1 LGHNA, CDR2 YSLEER. V gave up 4 bases and J gave up 6 bases, with 13 bases separating them. The CDR3 extends over 13 amino acids. The CDR3 DNA reads TGCGCCAGCAGCCTAAGAGGTCGAGGCGAGCAGTACTTC. Translating it yields CASSLRGRGEQYF.

Ten or more counts support this clonotype. The CDR3 region is CASSLDFPSKETQYF. In DNA, the CDR3 is TGTGCCAGCAGCTTAGATTTCCCCAGCAAGGAGACCCAGTACTTC. The J gene is TRBJ2-5, the V gene TRBV7-2; D gene uncertain. The CDR3 spans 15 residues. The germline V and J ends were trimmed by 1 base and 5 bases, with 14 bases remaining between them. CDR1 is SGHTA, CDR2 FQGNSA, per germline.

This rearrangement joins TRBV2 to TRBJ1-1, with 7 positions matching TRBD1. The germline V gene has CDR1 SNHLY and CDR2 FYNNEI. With 8 bases clipped from V and 4 bases from J, the junction kept 13 bases outside the gene matches. This CDR3 is built from 15 residues. In nucleotides, the CDR3 is TGTGCCAGCCATCCCAGGGGGGGAGGGTCCACTGAAGCTTTCTTT. It is translated as CASHPRGGGSTEAFF.

V gene TRBV10-3 combines with J gene TRBJ2-3; 15 bases match TRBD2. Losses at the gene ends were 5 bases for V and 7 bases for J; bases not matched to a gene: 4. CDR1 is ENHRY and CDR2 is SYGVKD in the germline V gene. This CDR3 is 15 amino acids long. CDR3 in amino acids: CAISPGTSGGNTQYF. The CDR3 bases are TGTGCCATCAGTCCCGGGACTAGCGGGGGGAATACGCAGTATTTT.

The chain employs TRBV12-3 or TRBV12-4 and TRBJ1-4; unclear D gene. With 5 bases removed from V and 5 bases from J, the gap between germline ends came to 12 bases. CDR3 length: 14 amino acids. CDR3 DNA sequence: TGTGCCAGCAGTCCCGACGTGTTGAATGAAAAACTGTTTTTT. As protein: CASSPDVLNEKLFF.

This clonotype was counted only a few times. The J gene is TRBJ1-3, the V gene TRBV12-3 or TRBV12-4, with D possibly TRBD1 on 5 matching bases. Between the trimmed V and J ends, which lost 7 bases and 0 bases, there was a span of 13 bases. The CDR3 runs 15 residues. The chain's CDR3 is CASTPGQYSGNTIYF. CDR3 DNA sequence: TGTGCCAGCACCCCAGGGCAATACTCTGGAAACACCATATATTTT.

The J gene is TRBJ1-3, the V gene TRBV12-3 or TRBV12-4, with 7 bases aligning to TRBD1. J gave up 3 bases and V 6 bases, and 8 bases lay outside the gene matches. The CDR3 loop spans 15 amino acids. The CDR3 sequence: CASSRQGDLGNTIYF. The CDR3, as DNA: TGTGCCAGCAGCCGCCAGGGGGACCTTGGAAACACCATATATTTT.

In its sample, this clonotype was seen a few times. V is TRBV6-5 and J is TRBJ2-5; no clear D. The V gene's germline CDR1 is MNHEY and CDR2 SVGAGI. V was pared by 10 bases and J by 4 bases, with 10 bases between. This CDR3 region has 11 residues. The CDR3 coding sequence is TGTGCCACCACGCGGTTAGAGACCCAGTACTTC. Protein product: CATTRLETQYF.

The chain has TRBV27 and TRBJ2-1; 9 bases are shared with TRBD1. Losses at the gene ends were 7 bases for V and 8 bases for J; bases not matched to a gene: 12. The V gene's germline CDR1 is MNHEY and CDR2 SMNVEV (reference sequence). This CDR3 is built from 15 residues. Written as DNA, the CDR3 is TGTGCCAGCACCGAACTGGGGGACAGGGTACATGAGCAGTTCTTC. The encoded protein is CASTELGDRVHEQFF.

Only a few counts were recorded for this clonotype. This chain joins TRBV6-9 and TRBJ2-1; 8 nucleotides agree with TRBD2. Germline loops: CDR1 MNHGY, CDR2 SVAAGI. Trimming took 8 bases from V and 5 from J; bases not matched to a gene: 11. This CDR3 spans 15 amino acids. The CDR3, as DNA: TGTGCCAGCCCACATAGGCGGGGGGCCGACAATGAGCAGTTCTTC. This codes for CASPHRRGADNEQFF.

J is TRBJ2-1 and V is TRBV5-6; a weak D match, TRBD2 (6 bases). This CDR3 is 13 amino acids long. Germline lookup yields CDR1 SGHDT and CDR2 YYEEEE. V dropped 3 bases and J dropped 9 bases, with 13 bases sitting between them. The CDR3 spells CASSSGLLLEQFF. DNA for the CDR3: TGTGCCAGCAGCTCGGGACTGCTACTTGAGCAGTTCTTC.

This clonotype was counted between two and nine times. This chain uses TRBV11-3 with TRBJ2-5; D gene ambiguous. Trimming pared 2 bases from V and 0 bases from J, leaving 4 bases between. The CDR3 is made up of 13 amino acids. Germline lookup yields CDR1 SGHNT and CDR2 YENEEA. Here the CDR3 reads CASSLQDQETQYF. The CDR3 nucleotides read TGTGCCAGCAGCTTACAGGACCAAGAGACCCAGTACTTC.

The CDR3 sequence is CASSSPPYLAGVPPGYYEQYF. For the CDR3, the DNA is TGTGCCAGCAGTTCTCCCCCCTATCTAGCGGGGGTCCCACCGGGATACTACGAGCAGTACTTC. The chain links TRBV6-2 or TRBV6-3 to TRBJ2-7; 10 bases match TRBD2. The CDR3 loop spans 21 amino acids. Germline CDR1 and CDR2: MNHEY and SVGEGT. V shed 4 bases, J shed 3 bases, and the junction held 24 bases outside the gene matches.

This clonotype occurred many times. The J gene is TRBJ1-1, the V gene TRBV7-2; maybe TRBD1 (5 bases). Per germline, CDR1 SGHTA and CDR2 FQGNSA. The CDR3 totals 16 residues. Trimming stripped 1 base from V and 1 base from J, with 13 bases between. CDR3 region: CASSLVVWDQNTEAFF. The CDR3 DNA reads TGTGCCAGCAGCTTAGTAGTTTGGGACCAGAACACTGAAGCTTTCTTT.

This chain connects TRBV20-1 to TRBJ2-7, with TRBD2 identical over 10 bases. J gave up 4 bases and V 0 bases, and 3 bases lay outside the gene matches. This CDR3 has 14 amino acids. Germline CDR1 DFQATT, CDR2 SNEGSKA (reference sequence). In nucleotides, the CDR3 is TGCAGTGCTAGAGAGGTAGCGGGAGGATACGAGCAGTACTTC. Amino acids: CSAREVAGGYEQYF.